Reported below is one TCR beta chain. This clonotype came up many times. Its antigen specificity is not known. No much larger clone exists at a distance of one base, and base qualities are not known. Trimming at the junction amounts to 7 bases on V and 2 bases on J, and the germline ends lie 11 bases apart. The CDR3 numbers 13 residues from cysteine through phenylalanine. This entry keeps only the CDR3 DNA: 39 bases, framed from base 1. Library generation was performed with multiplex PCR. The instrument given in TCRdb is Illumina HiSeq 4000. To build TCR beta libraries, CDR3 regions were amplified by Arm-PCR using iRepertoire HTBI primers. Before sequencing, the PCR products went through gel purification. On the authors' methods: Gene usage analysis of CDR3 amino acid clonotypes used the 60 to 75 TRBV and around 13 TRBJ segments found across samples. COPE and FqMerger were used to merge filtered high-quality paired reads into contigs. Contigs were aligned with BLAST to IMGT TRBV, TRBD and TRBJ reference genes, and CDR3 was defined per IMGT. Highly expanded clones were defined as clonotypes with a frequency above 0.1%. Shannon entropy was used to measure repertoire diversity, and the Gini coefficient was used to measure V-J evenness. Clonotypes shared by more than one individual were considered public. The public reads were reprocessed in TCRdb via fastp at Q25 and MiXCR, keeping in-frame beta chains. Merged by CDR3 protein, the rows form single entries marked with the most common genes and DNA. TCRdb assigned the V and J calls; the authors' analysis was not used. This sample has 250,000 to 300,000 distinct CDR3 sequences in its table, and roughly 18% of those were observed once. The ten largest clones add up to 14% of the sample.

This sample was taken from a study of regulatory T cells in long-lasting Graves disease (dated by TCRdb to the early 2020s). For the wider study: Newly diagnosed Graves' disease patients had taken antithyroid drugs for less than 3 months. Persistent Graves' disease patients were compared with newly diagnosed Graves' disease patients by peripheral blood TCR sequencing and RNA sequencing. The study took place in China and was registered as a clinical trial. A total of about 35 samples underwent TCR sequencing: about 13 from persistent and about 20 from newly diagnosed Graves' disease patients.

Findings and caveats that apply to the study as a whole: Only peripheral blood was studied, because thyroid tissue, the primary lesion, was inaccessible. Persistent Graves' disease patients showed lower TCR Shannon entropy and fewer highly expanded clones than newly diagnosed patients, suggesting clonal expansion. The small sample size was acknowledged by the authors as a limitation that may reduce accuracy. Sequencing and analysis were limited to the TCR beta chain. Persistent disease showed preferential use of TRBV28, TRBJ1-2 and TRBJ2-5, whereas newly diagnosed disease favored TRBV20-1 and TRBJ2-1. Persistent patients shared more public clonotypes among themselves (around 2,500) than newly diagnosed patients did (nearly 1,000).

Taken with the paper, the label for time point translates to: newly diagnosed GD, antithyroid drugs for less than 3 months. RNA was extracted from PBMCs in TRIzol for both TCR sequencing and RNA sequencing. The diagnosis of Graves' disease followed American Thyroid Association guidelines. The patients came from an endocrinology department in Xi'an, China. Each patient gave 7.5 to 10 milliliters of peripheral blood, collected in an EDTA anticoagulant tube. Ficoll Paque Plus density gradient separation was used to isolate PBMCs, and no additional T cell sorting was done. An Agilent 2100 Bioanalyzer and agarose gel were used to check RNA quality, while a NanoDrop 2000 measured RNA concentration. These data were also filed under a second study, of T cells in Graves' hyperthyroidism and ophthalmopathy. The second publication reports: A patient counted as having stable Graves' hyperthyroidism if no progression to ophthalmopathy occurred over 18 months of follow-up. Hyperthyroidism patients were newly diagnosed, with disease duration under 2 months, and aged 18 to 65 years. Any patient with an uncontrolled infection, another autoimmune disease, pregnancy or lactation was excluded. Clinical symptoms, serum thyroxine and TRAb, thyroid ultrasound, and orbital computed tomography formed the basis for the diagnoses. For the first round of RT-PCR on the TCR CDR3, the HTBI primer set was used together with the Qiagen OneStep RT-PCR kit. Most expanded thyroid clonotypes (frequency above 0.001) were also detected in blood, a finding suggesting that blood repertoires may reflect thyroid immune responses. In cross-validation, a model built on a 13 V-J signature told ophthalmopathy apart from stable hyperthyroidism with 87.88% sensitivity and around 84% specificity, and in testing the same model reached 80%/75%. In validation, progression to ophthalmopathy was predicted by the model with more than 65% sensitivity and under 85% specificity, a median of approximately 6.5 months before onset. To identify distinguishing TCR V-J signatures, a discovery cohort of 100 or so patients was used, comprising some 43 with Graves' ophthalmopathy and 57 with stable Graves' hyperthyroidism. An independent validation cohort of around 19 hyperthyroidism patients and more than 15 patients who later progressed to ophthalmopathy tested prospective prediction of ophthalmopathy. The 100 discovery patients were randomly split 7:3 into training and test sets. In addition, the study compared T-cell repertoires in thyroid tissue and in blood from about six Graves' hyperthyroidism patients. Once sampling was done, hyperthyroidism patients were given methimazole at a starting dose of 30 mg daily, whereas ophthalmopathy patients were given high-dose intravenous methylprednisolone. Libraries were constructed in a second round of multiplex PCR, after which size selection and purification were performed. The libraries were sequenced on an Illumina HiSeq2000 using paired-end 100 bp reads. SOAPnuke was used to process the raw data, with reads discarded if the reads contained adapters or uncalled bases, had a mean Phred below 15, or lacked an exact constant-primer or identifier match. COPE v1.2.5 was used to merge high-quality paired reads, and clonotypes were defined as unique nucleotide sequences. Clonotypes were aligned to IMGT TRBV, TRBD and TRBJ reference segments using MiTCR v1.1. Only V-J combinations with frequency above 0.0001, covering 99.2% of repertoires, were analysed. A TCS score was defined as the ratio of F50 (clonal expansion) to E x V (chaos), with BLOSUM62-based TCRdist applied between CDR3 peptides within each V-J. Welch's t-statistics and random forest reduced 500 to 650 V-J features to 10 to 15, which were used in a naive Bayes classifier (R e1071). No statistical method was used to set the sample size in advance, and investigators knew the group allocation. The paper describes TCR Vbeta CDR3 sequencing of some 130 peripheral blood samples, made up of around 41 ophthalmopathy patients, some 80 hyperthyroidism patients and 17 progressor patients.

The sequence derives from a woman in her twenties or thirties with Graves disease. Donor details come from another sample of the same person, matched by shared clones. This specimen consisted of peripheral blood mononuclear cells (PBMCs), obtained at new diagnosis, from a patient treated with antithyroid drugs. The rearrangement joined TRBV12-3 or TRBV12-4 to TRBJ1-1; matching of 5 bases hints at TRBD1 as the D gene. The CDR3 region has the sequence CASTLDRNTEAFF. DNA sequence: TGTGCCAGCACCCTAGACAGAAACACTGAAGCTTTCTTT.